A selection of T cell receptor beta chains follows, all from one sample in a study of PD-1 blockade in classical Hodgkin lymphoma. This table comes from immunoSEQ multiplex PCR, and its TCRdb copy is limited to in-frame clones, with some not included. The sample has about 97,000 clones; roughly 84% are singletons. This sample comprised peripheral blood mononuclear cells (PBMCs), obtained at baseline. The receptors stem from a human donor with classical Hodgkin lymphoma. The CDR3 runs from the conserved cysteine through the conserved F or W. Fields, in order: D gene, clone size, V gene, J gene, CDR3 DNA, CDR3 protein. A D gene is named only where the DNA matches it firmly. Size tells how often a clone was seen (once, few, many) or the class of an expanded clone, and some rows leave it out.

-	-	TRBV7-3	TRBJ2-3	TGTGCCAGCAGCCCCCAAAGGTTATCCTCGGGAGATACGCAGTATTTT	CASSPQRLSSGDTQYF
TRBD1	-	TRBV19	TRBJ1-5	TGTGCCAGTAGTATTGGACAGGGCCGGGGCAATCAGCCCCAGCATTTT	CASSIGQGRGNQPQHF
-	-	TRBV10-3	TRBJ1-1	TGTGCCTCCCAGGCTCATAAGGGCACTGAAGCTTTCTTT	CASQAHKGTEAFF
TRBD1	-	TRBV11-1	TRBJ2-2	TGTGCCAGCAGCCTGACAGGGACCGGGGAGCTGTTTTTT	CASSLTGTGELFF
TRBD2	-	TRBV19	TRBJ2-7	TGTGCCAGTAGCCCCACGGCGGGGGGGGACGAGCAGTACTTC	CASSPTAGGDEQYF
-	-	TRBV27	TRBJ2-7	TGTGCCAGCACTAGGTGGGGTAGCGGTGCCCCCTACGAGCAGTACTTC	CASTRWGSGAPYEQYF
-	many	TRBV5-4	TRBJ2-7	TGTGCCAGCAGCTTGCACTCCTACGAGCAGTACTTC	CASSLHSYEQYF
-	once	TRBV27	TRBJ2-7	TGTGCCAGCAGGACTCTGATCAGGGCCTCCTACGAGCAGTACTTC	CASRTLIRASYEQYF
-	-	TRBV11-2	TRBJ2-1	TGTGCCAGCAGCTTGACTGGCGGCTCCTACAATGAGCAGTTCTTC	CASSLTGGSYNEQFF
TRBD1	-	TRBV7-9	TRBJ1-3	TGTGCCAGCAGTAAACAGGGGCTCGAAAACACCATATATTTT	CASSKQGLENTIYF
-	-	TRBV5-8	TRBJ1-1	TGTGCCAGTCAACGGCGGGCCCCCGGGGGGAACACTGAAGCTTTCTTT	CASQRRAPGGNTEAFF
-	-	TRBV11-2	TRBJ1-3	TGTGCCAGCAGCTTAGTAAGAACTTTCTCTGGAAACACCATATATTTT	CASSLVRTFSGNTIYF
-	once	TRBV5-4	TRBJ2-2	TGTGCCAGCAGCCCGGACTATTACACCGGGGAGCTGTTTTTT	CASSPDYYTGELFF
TRBD1	-	TRBV7-2	TRBJ2-2	TGTGCCAGCAGCTTAGCGACAGGGCGGTCCGGGGAGCTGTTTTTT	CASSLATGRSGELFF
-	-	TRBV18	TRBJ2-5	TGTGCCAGCTCAAGCCAAACACAAGAGACCCAGTACTTC	CASSSQTQETQYF
TRBD2	-	TRBV6-5	TRBJ2-7	TGTGCCAGCAGTAACGGACTAGCGGGAGCAAAAGAGCAGTACTTC	CASSNGLAGAKEQYF
TRBD1	-	TRBV2	TRBJ2-2	TGTGCCAGCAACCCGGGACAGGGAAACACCGGGGAGCTGTTTTTT	CASNPGQGNTGELFF
TRBD1	-	TRBV5-1	TRBJ1-3	TGCGCCAGCAGCTTGGGACAGGGAGGAAACACCATATATTTT	CASSLGQGGNTIYF
-	-	TRBV5-6	TRBJ2-7	TGTGCCAGCAGCTTTGTCGGAAGAAGCTCCTACGAGCAGTACTTC	CASSFVGRSSYEQYF
TRBD2	-	TRBV5-1	TRBJ2-3	TGCGCCAGCAGCCGCGGGAGTAACACAGATACGCAGTATTTT	CASSRGSNTDTQYF
TRBD1	-	TRBV2	TRBJ2-1	TGTGCCAGCAGGATCGACAGGGAGATCTCCTACAATGAGCAGTTCTTC	CASRIDREISYNEQFF